This T cell receptor (beta chain) was recovered during a study of cytomegalovirus exposure and HLA in healthy donors. Findings and limits, study-wide: The authors listed 180 or so TCR beta chains as cytomegalovirus-associated.

Profiled with immunoSEQ multiplex PCR; TCRdb holds only in-frame clones, not every one. The data contain some 180,000 clones, more than 75% of them singletons. This CDR3 contains 14 residues. Germline CDR1 and CDR2: GTSNPN and SVGIG (reference sequence). Trimming took 5 bases from V and 0 from J, leaving 11 bases between them. A word on this clone: What it recognizes is unknown.

Sequenced: PBMCs. V usage is TRBV30 and J usage is TRBJ1-5; tentative D call: TRBD1 (5 bases). The TCR comes from a man between 25 and 39 years old in good health and CMV-seropositive. The CDR3 spells CAWGAAVSNQPQHF. DNA for the CDR3: TGTGCCTGGGGGGCGGCAGTTAGCAATCAGCCCCAGCATTTT. Full variable domain (missing parts from reference TRBV30 and TRBJ1-5): SQTIHQWPATLVQPVGSPLSLECTVEGTSNPNLYWYRQAAGRGLQLLFYSVGIGQISSEVPQNLSASRPQDRQFILSSKKLLLSDSGFYLCAWGAAVSNQPQHFGDGTRLSIL.